The 12 T cell receptor beta chains below were found in one sample sequenced in a study of blood T cell repertoires in COVID-19. Method: immunoSEQ multiplex PCR; TCRdb's copy keeps in-frame clones and lacks some. The sample lists 250,000 to 300,000 clones, roughly 90% occurring once. Sequencing was carried out using peripheral blood. The receptors here all came from a woman aged 25 to 39 with COVID-19, enrolled during active disease.

This clone showed up just once. The chain is built from TRBV11-2 and TRBJ2-3; 8 bases map to TRBD2. The CDR3 is 18 amino acids. Looked up from germline, CDR1 is SGHAT and CDR2 is FQNNGV. V dropped 6 bases and J dropped 4; count of bases not matched to a gene: 18. The CDR3 reads CASSYRVAGGRLSDTQYF. CDR3 DNA: TGTGCCAGCAGTTATAGGGTGGCGGGGGGTAGACTTTCAGATACGCAGTATTTT.

The rearrangement links TRBV6-5 to TRBJ2-1; tentatively, D is TRBD1 (6 bases). From germline, CDR1 is MNHEY and CDR2 SVGAGI. V lost 6 bases and J lost 9, with 9 bases in between. The CDR3 is 11 residues long. The CDR3 DNA reads TGTGCCAGCAGATTGGACAGTGAGCAGTTCTTC. Its translation: CASRLDSEQFF.

V gene TRBV12-3 or TRBV12-4 combines with J gene TRBJ2-7; TRBD2 might be the D (6 bases). Trimming shortened V by 5 bases and J by 4 bases, and 12 bases separated the two germline ends. The CDR3 totals 13 residues. The CDR3 nucleotides read TGTGCCAGCAGTCCGGGAGCAAGATACGAGCAGTACTTC. Translation: CASSPGARYEQYF.

V usage is TRBV19 and J usage is TRBJ2-1, with D unresolved. CDR1 and CDR2 (germline): LNHDA, SQIVND (reference sequence). Trimming shortened V by 6 bases and J by 6 bases, and 9 bases separated the two germline ends. The CDR3 runs 12 residues. The CDR3 region is CASSHSTNEQFF. The CDR3 DNA reads as TGTGCCAGTAGCCACAGTACCAATGAGCAGTTCTTC.

The chain couples TRBV6-5 to TRBJ1-6, with unresolved D. Trimming shortened V by 6 bases and J by 10 bases, and 19 bases separated the two germline ends. Germline values: CDR1 MNHEY, CDR2 SVGAGI. The CDR3 length is 15 residues. The CDR3: CASRPPEGDRSPLHF. The DNA for the CDR3 is TGTGCCAGCAGACCTCCCGAGGGCGATAGATCACCCCTCCACTTT.

Here the CDR3 DNA reads TGCGCCAGCAGCCCCCGGGACATCGTGGATGAGCAGTTCTTC. Protein sequence: CASSPRDIVDEQFF. This chain uses TRBV5-1 with TRBJ2-1; weak D call: TRBD1 (6 bases). The length of the CDR3 is 14 residues. The germline V gene has CDR1 SGHRS and CDR2 YFSETQ. Trimming took 4 bases from V and 8 from J, leaving 16 bases between them.

This clone has a single count. The gene calls are TRBV5-6 and TRBJ1-4; a weak D match, TRBD1 (6 bases). Trimming shortened V by 3 bases and J by 2 bases, and 14 bases separated the two germline ends. In germline, CDR1 is SGHDT, CDR2 YYEEEE. The CDR3 runs 16 residues. The CDR3 region is CASSSRRGHTNEKLFF. Written as DNA, the CDR3 is TGTGCCAGCAGCTCCCGGCGGGGGCACACTAATGAAAAACTGTTTTTT.

The sample holds one count of this clone. The CDR3 reads CASKLRVSGNTIYF. For the CDR3, the DNA is TGTGCCAGCAAGTTACGGGTTTCAGGAAACACCATATATTTT. This sequence joins TRBV19 and TRBJ1-3; D uncertain. The germline CDR1 and CDR2 sequences are LNHDA and SQIVND (reference sequence). Trimming shortened V by 9 bases and J by 4 bases, and 16 bases separated the two germline ends. The CDR3 runs to 14 residues.

The V gene is TRBV19, the J gene TRBJ2-5; 9 bases agree with TRBD1. This CDR3 comprises 15 residues. Germline V gives CDR1 LNHDA, CDR2 SQIVND (reference sequence). Losses at the gene ends were 7 bases for V and 2 bases for J; bases not matched to a gene: 8. CDR3 sequence reads: CASTRTGVEQETQYF. CDR3 in DNA: TGTGCCAGTACCCGGACAGGGGTTGAGCAAGAGACCCAGTACTTC. The full variable domain, rest sourced from reference TRBV19 and TRBJ2-5, is DGGITQSPKYLFRKEGQNVTLSCEQNLNHDAMYWYRQDPGQGLRLIYYSQIVNDFQKGDIAEGYSVSREKKESFPLTVTSAQKNPTAFYLCASTRTGVEQETQYFGPGTRLLVL.

The rearrangement joins TRBV3-1 (or the pseudogene TRBV3-2) to TRBJ2-3; 9 bases match TRBD2. The V and J ends lost 0 bases and 8 bases, in that order; junction bases with no gene match: 9. The CDR3 consists of 16 residues. Germline CDR1 LGHDT, CDR2 YNNKEL (reference sequence). CDR3 DNA: TGTGCCAGCAGCCAAGATTCCCTAGCGGGGCATGGTACGCAGTATTTT. Protein: CASSQDSLAGHGTQYF.

The chain is built from TRBV19 and TRBJ2-3; 13 nucleotides line up with TRBD2. CDR3 size: 15 residues. The junction had 4 bases not matched to a gene; V was cut back by 6 bases and J by 4 bases. CDR1 LNHDA and CDR2 SQIVND come from the germline V gene (reference sequence). The CDR3 is CASRLTSGGADTQYF. DNA of the CDR3: TGTGCCAGTAGACTTACTAGCGGGGGGGCAGATACGCAGTATTTT.

This rearrangement joins TRBV5-4 to TRBJ2-7; TRBD2 is a possible D gene (6 bases). CDR1 is SGHNT and CDR2 is YYREEE in the germline V gene (reference sequence). The length of the CDR3 is 14 residues. Between the trimmed V and J ends, which lost 3 bases and 3 bases, there was a span of 13 bases. The CDR3, as DNA: TGTGCCAGCAGCTCCGGGACTGCCCTCTACGAGCAGTACTTC. Translated, it gives CASSSGTALYEQYF.